The present entry profiles one TCR beta chain with its context. This sample is drawn from a study of T cells in Graves' hyperthyroidism and ophthalmopathy. Using RNA transcripts as the source, TCR beta CDR3 regions were amplified. In the first-round RT-PCR of the TCR CDR3, the HTBI primer set was used. TCRdb re-called the multiplex PCR reads with MiXCR, one entry per CDR3 protein. The sample shows 550,000 to 700,000 distinct CDR3 sequences, about 14% of them seen only once. Germline loops: CDR1 KGHSH, CDR2 LQKENI. This CDR3 region has 14 residues. Trimming took off 2 bases at V and 4 bases at J, with 11 bases between the two ends.

The sequenced sample consisted of blood. The clonotype was recovered from a woman aged 40-49 years with Graves' ophthalmopathy. The gene calls are TRBV18 and TRBJ2-5; tentative D call: TRBD1 (5 bases). The CDR3 loop reads CASSPIGVGETQYF. In DNA, the CDR3 is TGTGCCAGCTCACCAATAGGGGTTGGAGAGACCCAGTACTTC.